This TCR beta chain was identified during a study of T-cell memory formation after mild COVID-19. TCRdb fed the 5' RACE reads into MiXCR, producing one record per CDR3 protein. The sample holds a few hundred thousand distinct CDR3 sequences, roughly 17% seen once. CDR1 and CDR2 from the germline V gene are SGHKS and YYEKEE (reference sequence). The length of the CDR3 is 13 residues. V lost 6 bases and J lost 3, with 12 bases in between. The V and J genes are TRBV5-5 and TRBJ1-1, with D unresolved. Sequenced sample: PBMCs or a T cell subset sorted from them (not recorded which). This receptor was obtained from a man in his late teens or twenties who had mild COVID-19 (a few samples of this study predate the infection). Cell type and time point are not known. The CDR3, as DNA: TGTGCCAGCACCTCGGACCCGCACACTGAAGCTTTCTTT. Translated, it gives CASTSDPHTEAFF.